This is a list of T cell receptor beta chains from one sample in a study of blood T cells in healthy people across ages. Each CDR3 protein gets one entry after TCRdb re-called the 5' RACE reads with MiXCR. The data show some 370,000 distinct CDR3 sequences, about 52% seen once. The sample taken for sequencing was blood. The receptor set was obtained from a man in his 60s in good health. Each CDR3 is given with its conserved first and last residue. A D gene is named only where the DNA matches it firmly. Not every row has a clone size; where given, it reads once, few, many or a size class.

>-|TRBJ2-3|few|TRBV18
TGTGCCAGCGCCCTCCACACAGATACGCAGTATTTT
CASALHTDTQYF
>TRBD1|TRBJ2-1|-|TRBV10-3
TGTGCCATCAGGGAAAACAGGGGACAATCCGCCTACAATGAGCAGTTCTTC
CAIRENRGQSAYNEQFF
>TRBD1|TRBJ2-7|few|TRBV20-1
TGCAGTGCAGACGTTGGACAGGGGGCCTACGAGCAGTACTTC
CSADVGQGAYEQYF
>-|TRBJ2-1|few|TRBV7-9
TGTGCCAGCAGCGGGGCGGCGGGGGCTTCCTACAATGAGCAGTTCTTC
CASSGAAGASYNEQFF
>-|TRBJ2-5|-|TRBV7-6
TGTGCCAGCAGCTCAGATCACAGAGAGACCCAGTACTTC
CASSSDHRETQYF
>-|TRBJ1-1|once|TRBV10-1
TGCGCCAGCAGTGAAGAATCGTTGGGGAAGGGTGAAGCTTTCTTT
CASSEESLGKGEAFF
>-|TRBJ2-1|few|TRBV7-6
TGTGCCAGCAGCGCGGGACGACACAATGAGCAGTTCTTC
CASSAGRHNEQFF
>-|TRBJ2-3|-|TRBV25-1
TGTGCCAGCAGTGCCAATCATCTGGGAGATACGCAGTATTTT
CASSANHLGDTQYF
>TRBD1|TRBJ1-2|-|TRBV7-2
TGTGCCAGCAGCTCCCAGGGGACAGGGGGAGCTGACTACACCTTC
CASSSQGTGGADYTF
>TRBD2|TRBJ2-5|few|TRBV20-1
TGCAGTGCTAGGCGGACTAGCGGGGGGAGGGGAGAGACCCAGTACTTC
CSARRTSGGRGETQYF
>-|TRBJ2-1|-|TRBV5-1
TGCGCCAGCAGCTTAGACAGGAATGATCAGTTCTTC
CASSLDRNDQFF
>TRBD1|TRBJ2-7|-|TRBV20-1
TGCAGTGCTATTGTAGCAGACAGGGCAAACTACGAGCAGTACTTC
CSAIVADRANYEQYF
>TRBD1|TRBJ1-2|few|TRBV12-3/TRBV12-4
TGTGCCAGCAGTTCATATAGATCCGGGACAGAGAATGGCTACACCTTC
CASSSYRSGTENGYTF
>-|TRBJ2-1|many|TRBV6-2/TRBV6-3
TGTGCCAGCACCCGAGGGTACAATGAGCAGTTCTTC
CASTRGYNEQFF
>TRBD1|TRBJ2-1|-|TRBV5-1
TGCGCCAGCAGCTTGGTAACAGGGGCGGACGAGCAGTTCTTC
CASSLVTGADEQFF
>TRBD1|TRBJ2-3|-|TRBV2
TGTGCCAGCAGGGGGGGACAGGGCCGTACAGATACGCAGTATTTT
CASRGGQGRTDTQYF
>-|TRBJ2-5|-|TRBV5-1
TGCGCCAGCAGCTTGGTCACAATTCAAGAGACCCAGTACTTC
CASSLVTIQETQYF
>-|TRBJ2-1|-|TRBV20-1
TGCAGTGCTAGTTTTCTCGTTAGTGGAATCGGCCCCTACAATGAGCAGTTCTTC
CSASFLVSGIGPYNEQFF
>-|TRBJ2-5|-|TRBV7-2
TGTGCCAGCAGCTCACAGGGTCCTTTAACTGGGCAGTACTTC
CASSSQGPLTGQYF
>TRBD1|TRBJ2-4|-|TRBV28
TGTGCCACCCAAGCAGGGGGAGTAGCCAAAAACATTCAGTACTTC
CATQAGGVAKNIQYF
>-|TRBJ1-3|-|TRBV7-2
TGTGCCAGCAGCTTAGTGGGCGGAAACACCATATATTTT
CASSLVGGNTIYF
>-|TRBJ2-5|few|TRBV11-2
TGTGCCAGCAGCTTAAGGTCGGTGGTAGAGACCCAGTACTTC
CASSLRSVVETQYF
>-|TRBJ1-2|-|TRBV6-2/TRBV6-3
TGTGCCAGCAGTCACGCGCGGGATGGCTACACCTTC
CASSHARDGYTF
>TRBD1|TRBJ1-1|-|TRBV27
TGTGCCAGCAGTCCCAGACAGGGGGCCACTGAAGCTTTCTTT
CASSPRQGATEAFF
>TRBD1|TRBJ2-3|-|TRBV20-1
TGCAGTGCTACCCCAAGTCCGGGACAGGCCTTACCTTCTAGCACAGATACGCAGTATTTT
CSATPSPGQALPSSTDTQYF
>TRBD1|TRBJ2-1|-|TRBV14
TGCGCCAGCAGCCGGGGACAGCTTTTCTACAATGAGCAGTTCTTC
CASSRGQLFYNEQFF